This T cell receptor beta chain was observed in a study of cytomegalovirus exposure and HLA in healthy donors. Regarding the study as a whole: The productive fraction for most TCR beta V segments was about 90% or about 30% in an earlier analysis. An analysis that was carried out later associated fewer than 20,000 TCR beta sequences with HLA alleles at 0.05 false discovery rate.

With regard to this clone: The antigen remains undetermined.

The PCR was carried out with 60 Vbeta primers and 13 Jbeta primers. Produced via immunoSEQ multiplex PCR; TCRdb's table is partial and in-frame only. The data contain 150,000 to 200,000 clones, just over 75% of them singletons. The germline gives CDR1 SGHRS, CDR2 YFSETQ. V lost 4 bases, J lost 5 bases, and 8 bases stayed unmatched. This CDR3 is 14 amino acids long. This chain links TRBV5-1 with TRBJ1-1; 7 bases agree with TRBD1. The sample was PBMCs. The TCR comes from a woman aged 25 to 45 in good health and CMV-seropositive. Written as DNA, the CDR3 is TGCGCCAGCAGCCCACAGGGGCTGGAGACTGAAGCTTTCTTT. Its protein product is CASSPQGLETEAFF.